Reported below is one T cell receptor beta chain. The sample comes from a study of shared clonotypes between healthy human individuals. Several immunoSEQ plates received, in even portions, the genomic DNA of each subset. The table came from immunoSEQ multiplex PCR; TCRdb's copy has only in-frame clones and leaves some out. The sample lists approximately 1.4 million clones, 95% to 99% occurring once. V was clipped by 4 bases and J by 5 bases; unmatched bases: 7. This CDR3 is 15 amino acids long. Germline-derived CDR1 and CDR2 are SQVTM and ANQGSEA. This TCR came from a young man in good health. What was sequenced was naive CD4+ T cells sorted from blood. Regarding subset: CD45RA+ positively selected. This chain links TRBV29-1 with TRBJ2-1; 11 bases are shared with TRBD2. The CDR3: CSVALALAGDNEQFF. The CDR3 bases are TGCAGCGTTGCCCTCGCACTAGCGGGGGACAATGAGCAGTTCTTC.